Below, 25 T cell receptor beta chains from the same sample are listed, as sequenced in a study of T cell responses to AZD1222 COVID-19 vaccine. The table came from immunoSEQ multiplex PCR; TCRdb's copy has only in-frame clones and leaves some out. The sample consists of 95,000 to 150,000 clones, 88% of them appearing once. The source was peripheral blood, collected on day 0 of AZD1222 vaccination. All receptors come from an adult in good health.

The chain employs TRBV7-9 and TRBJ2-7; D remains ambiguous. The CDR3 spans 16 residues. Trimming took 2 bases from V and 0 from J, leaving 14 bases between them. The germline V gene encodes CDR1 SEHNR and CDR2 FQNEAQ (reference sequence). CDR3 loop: CASSLYIGFDSYEQYF. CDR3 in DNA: TGTGCCAGCAGCTTATATATAGGTTTCGACTCCTACGAGCAGTACTTC.

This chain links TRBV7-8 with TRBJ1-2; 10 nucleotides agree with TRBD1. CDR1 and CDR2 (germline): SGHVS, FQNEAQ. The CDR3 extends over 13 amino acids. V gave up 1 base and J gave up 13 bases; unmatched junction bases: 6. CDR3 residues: CASSLGDRGPGTF. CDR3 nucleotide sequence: TGTGCCAGCAGCTTAGGGGACAGGGGCCCTGGCACCTTC.

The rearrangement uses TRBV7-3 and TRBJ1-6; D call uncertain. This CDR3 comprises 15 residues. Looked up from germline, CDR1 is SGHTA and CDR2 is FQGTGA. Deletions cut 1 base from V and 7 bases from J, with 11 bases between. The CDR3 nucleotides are TGTGCCAGCAGCTTAAACGAGTTCGAGAATTCACCCCTCCACTTT. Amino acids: CASSLNEFENSPLHF.

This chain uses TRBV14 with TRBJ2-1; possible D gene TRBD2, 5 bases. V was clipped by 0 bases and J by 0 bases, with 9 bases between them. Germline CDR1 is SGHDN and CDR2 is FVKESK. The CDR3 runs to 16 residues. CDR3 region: CASSQEGGFSYNEQFF. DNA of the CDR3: TGTGCCAGCAGCCAAGAAGGAGGCTTCTCCTACAATGAGCAGTTCTTC.

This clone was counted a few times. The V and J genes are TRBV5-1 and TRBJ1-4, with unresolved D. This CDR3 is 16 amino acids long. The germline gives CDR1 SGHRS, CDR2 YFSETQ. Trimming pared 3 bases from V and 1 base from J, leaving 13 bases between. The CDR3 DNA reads TGCGCCAGCAGCTCCATGGAAAGCGGAACTAATGAAAAACTGTTTTTT. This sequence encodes CASSSMESGTNEKLFF.

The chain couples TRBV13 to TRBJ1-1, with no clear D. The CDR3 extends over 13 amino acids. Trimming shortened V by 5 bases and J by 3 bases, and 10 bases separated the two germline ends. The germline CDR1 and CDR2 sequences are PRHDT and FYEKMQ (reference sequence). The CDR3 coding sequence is TGTGCCAGCAGCGTTGTGGGTTACACTGAAGCTTTCTTT. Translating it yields CASSVVGYTEAFF.

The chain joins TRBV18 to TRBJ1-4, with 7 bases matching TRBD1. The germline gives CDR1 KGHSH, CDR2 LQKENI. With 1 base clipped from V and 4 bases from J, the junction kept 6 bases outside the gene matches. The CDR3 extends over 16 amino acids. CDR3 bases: TGTGCCAGCTCACCACGCCGGGACAGAAATAATGAAAAACTGTTTTTT. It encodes CASSPRRDRNNEKLFF.

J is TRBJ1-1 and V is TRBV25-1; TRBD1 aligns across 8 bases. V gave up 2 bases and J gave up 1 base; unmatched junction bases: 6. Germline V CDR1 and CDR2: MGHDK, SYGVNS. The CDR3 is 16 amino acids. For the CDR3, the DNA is TGTGCCAGCAGTGAAACACCAGGGGGCGGGAACACTGAAGCTTTCTTT. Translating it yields CASSETPGGGNTEAFF.

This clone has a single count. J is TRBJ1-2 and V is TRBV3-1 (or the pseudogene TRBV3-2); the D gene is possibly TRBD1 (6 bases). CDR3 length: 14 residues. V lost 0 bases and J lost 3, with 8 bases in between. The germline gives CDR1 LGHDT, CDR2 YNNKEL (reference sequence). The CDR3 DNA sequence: TGTGCCAGCAGCCAAGATGAGGGGGACTATGGCTACACCTTC. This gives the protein CASSQDEGDYGYTF.

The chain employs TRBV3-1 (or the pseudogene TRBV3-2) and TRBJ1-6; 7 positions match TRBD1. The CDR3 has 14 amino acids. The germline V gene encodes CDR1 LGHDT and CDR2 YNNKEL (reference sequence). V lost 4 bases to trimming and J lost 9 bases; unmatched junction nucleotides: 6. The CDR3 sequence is CASSLTGSSSPLHF. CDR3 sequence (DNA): TGTGCCAGCAGCCTGACAGGGAGCAGTTCACCCCTCCACTTT.

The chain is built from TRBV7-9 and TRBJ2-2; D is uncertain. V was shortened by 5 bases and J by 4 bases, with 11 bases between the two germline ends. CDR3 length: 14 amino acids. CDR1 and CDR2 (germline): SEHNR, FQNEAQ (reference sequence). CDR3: CASSQWTFTGELFF. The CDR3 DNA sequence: TGTGCCAGCAGCCAGTGGACCTTCACCGGGGAGCTGTTTTTT.

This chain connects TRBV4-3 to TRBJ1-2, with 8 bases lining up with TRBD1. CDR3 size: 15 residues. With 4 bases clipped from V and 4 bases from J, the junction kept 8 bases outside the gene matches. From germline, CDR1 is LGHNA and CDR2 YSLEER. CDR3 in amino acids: CASSLGQGGPYGYTF. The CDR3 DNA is TGCGCCAGCAGCCTTGGACAGGGAGGTCCCTATGGCTACACCTTC.

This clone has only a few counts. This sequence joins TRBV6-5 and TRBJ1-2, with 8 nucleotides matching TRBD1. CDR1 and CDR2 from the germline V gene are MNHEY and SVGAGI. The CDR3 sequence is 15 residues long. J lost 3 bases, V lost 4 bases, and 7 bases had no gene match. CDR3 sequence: CASSSPGQGYYGYTF. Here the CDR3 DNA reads TGTGCCAGCAGTTCCCCCGGACAGGGTTACTATGGCTACACCTTC.

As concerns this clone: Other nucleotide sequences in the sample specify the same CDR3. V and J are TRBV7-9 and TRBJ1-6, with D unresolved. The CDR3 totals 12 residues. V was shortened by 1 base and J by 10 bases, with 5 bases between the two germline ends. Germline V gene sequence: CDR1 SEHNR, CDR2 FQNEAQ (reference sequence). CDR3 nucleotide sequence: TGTGCCAGCAGCTTAGTAAACTCACCCCTCCACTTT. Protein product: CASSLVNSPLHF.

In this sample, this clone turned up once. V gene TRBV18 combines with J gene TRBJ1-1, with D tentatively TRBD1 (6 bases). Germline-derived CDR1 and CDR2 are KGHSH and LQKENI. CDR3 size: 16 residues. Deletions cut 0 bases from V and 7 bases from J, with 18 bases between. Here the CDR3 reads CASSPPNGGLVYEAFF. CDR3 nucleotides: TGTGCCAGCTCACCACCGAACGGGGGGCTCGTGTATGAAGCTTTCTTT.

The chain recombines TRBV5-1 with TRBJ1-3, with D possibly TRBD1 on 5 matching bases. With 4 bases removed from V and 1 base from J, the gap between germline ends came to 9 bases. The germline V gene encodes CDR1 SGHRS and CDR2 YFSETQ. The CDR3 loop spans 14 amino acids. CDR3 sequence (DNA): TGCGCCAGCAGCCTGGGGGAGTCTGGAAACACCATATATTTT. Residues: CASSLGESGNTIYF.

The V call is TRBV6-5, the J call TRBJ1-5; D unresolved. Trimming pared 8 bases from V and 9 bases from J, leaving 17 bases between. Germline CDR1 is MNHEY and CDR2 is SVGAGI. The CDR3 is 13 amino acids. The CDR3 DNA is TGTGCCAGCTCGGTCACGGTGGGGAGGCCCCAGCATTTT. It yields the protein CASSVTVGRPQHF.

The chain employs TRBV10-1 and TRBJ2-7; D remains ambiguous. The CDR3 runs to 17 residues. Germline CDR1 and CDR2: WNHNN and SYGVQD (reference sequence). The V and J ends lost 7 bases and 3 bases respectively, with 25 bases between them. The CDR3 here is CASKAGSDGWAIYEQYF. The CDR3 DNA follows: TGCGCCAGCAAGGCAGGAAGTGACGGGTGGGCCATCTACGAGCAGTACTTC.

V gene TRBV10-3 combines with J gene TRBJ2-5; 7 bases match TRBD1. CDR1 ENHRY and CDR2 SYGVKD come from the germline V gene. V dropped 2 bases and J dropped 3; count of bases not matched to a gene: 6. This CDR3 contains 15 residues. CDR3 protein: CAISEPHRGEETQYF. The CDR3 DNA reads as TGTGCCATCAGTGAGCCTCACAGGGGAGAAGAGACCCAGTACTTC.

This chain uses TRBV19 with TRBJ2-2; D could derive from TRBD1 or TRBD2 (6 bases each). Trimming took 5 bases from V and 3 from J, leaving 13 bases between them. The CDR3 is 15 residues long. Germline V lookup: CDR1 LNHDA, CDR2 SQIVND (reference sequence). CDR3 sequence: CASSLGGADTGELFF. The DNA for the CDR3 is TGTGCCAGTAGTTTGGGGGGCGCCGACACCGGGGAGCTGTTTTTT.

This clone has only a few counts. CDR3 nucleotides: TGTGCCAGTAGCAAAGGGTCGGTGAACTATGGCTACACCTTC. As protein: CASSKGSVNYGYTF. The J gene is TRBJ1-2, the V gene TRBV19; D is undetermined. The CDR3 spans 14 residues. Germline V lookup: CDR1 LNHDA, CDR2 SQIVND (reference sequence). The ends were cut back, 6 bases at V and 2 bases at J, with 13 bases in the middle.

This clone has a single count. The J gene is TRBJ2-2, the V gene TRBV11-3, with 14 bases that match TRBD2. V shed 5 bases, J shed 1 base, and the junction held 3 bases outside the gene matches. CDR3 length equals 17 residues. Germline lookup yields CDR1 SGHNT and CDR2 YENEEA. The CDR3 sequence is CASSAGLAGVNTGELFF. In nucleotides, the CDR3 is TGTGCCAGCAGCGCGGGACTAGCGGGGGTGAACACCGGGGAGCTGTTTTTT. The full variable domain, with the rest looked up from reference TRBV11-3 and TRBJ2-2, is EAGVVQSPRYKIIEKKQPVAFWCNPISGHNTLYWYLQNLGQGPELLIRYENEEAVDDSQLPKDRFSAERLKGVDSTLKIQPAELGDSAVYLCASSAGLAGVNTGELFFGEGSRLTVL.

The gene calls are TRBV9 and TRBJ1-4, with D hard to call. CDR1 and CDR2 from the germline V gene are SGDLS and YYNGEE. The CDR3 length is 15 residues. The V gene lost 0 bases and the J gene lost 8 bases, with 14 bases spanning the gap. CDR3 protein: CASSVGGRPQEKLFF. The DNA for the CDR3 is TGTGCCAGCAGCGTAGGGGGTCGCCCTCAAGAAAAACTGTTTTTT.

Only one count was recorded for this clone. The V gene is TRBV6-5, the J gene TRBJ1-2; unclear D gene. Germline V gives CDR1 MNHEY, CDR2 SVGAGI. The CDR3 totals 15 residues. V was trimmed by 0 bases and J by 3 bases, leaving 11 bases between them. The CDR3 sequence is CASSYSWEVDYGYTF. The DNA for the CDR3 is TGTGCCAGCAGTTACTCGTGGGAGGTTGACTATGGCTACACCTTC.

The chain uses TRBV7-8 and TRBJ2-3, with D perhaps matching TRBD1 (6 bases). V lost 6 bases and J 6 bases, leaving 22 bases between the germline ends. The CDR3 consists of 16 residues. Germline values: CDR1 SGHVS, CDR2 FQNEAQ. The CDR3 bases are TGTGCCAGCAGGTTACCCCTCAGGGGAGTGGGGGATACGCAGTATTTT. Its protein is CASRLPLRGVGDTQYF.